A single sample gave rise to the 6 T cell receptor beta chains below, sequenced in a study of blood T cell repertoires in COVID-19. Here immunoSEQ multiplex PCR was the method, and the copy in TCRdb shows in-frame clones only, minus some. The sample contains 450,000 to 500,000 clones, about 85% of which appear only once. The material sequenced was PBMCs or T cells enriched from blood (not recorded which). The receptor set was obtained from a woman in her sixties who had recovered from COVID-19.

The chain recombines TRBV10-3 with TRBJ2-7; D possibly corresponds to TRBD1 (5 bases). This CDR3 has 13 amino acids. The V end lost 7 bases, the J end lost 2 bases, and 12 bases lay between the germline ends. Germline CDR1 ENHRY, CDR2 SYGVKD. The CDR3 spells CAITKDMTYEQYF. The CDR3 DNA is TGTGCCATCACTAAGGACATGACCTACGAGCAGTACTTC.

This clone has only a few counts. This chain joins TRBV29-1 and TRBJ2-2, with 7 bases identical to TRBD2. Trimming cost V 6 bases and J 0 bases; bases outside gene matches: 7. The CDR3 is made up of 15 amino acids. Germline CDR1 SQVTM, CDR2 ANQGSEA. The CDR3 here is CSVGTLAPNTGELFF. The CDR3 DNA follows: TGCAGCGTGGGCACACTAGCGCCGAACACCGGGGAGCTGTTTTTT.

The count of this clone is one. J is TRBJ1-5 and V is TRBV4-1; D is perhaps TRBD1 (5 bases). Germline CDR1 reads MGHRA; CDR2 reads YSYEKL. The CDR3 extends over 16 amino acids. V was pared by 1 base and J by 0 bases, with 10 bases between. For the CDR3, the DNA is TGCGCCAGCAGCCAAGTCACAGGAGTTAGCAATCAGCCCCAGCATTTT. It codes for CASSQVTGVSNQPQHF.

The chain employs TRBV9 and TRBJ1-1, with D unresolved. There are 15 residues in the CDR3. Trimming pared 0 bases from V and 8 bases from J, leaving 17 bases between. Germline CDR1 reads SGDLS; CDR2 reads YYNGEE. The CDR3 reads CASSVALDGEGEAFF. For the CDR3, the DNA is TGTGCCAGCAGCGTAGCCCTCGACGGGGAGGGAGAAGCTTTCTTT.

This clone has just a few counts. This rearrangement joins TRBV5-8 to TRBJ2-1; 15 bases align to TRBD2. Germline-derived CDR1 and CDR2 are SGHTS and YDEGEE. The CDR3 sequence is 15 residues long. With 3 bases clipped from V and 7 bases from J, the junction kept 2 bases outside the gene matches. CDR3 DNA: TGTGCCAGCAGCTCCGGGACTAGCGGGGGGAATGAGCAGTTCTTC. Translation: CASSSGTSGGNEQFF.

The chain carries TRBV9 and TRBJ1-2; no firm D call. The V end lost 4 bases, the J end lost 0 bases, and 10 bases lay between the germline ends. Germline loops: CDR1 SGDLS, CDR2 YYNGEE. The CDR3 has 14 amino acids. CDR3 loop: CASSPRSSNYGYTF. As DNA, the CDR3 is TGTGCCAGCAGCCCCAGGTCTTCTAACTATGGCTACACCTTC.